This T cell receptor beta chain was identified during a study of molecular identifiers for immune sequencing clone quantification. Study at large: Across replicate runs, RNA obtained from around 20,000 or 100,000 naive CD8 cells was divided into five, with four undergoing sequencing. Whole-study findings and limits: Naive cells had under 1% of molecules in clones above 20 RNA copies, effectors over 99%.

A note on this clonotype: Antigen unknown.

The CDR3 has 16 amino acids. V shed 3 bases and J 5 bases; nucleotides not matched to a gene: 7. Previously published methods and listed TCR primers were used for the bulk TCR libraries. MiXCR, applied by TCRdb to the PCR reads, yields one record per CDR3 protein. Of some 65,000 distinct CDR3 sequences listed, less than 20% are singletons. In the sort, naive CD8 T cells were defined as CD8+CD4-CCR7+CD45RA+. Sequenced input: naive CD8+ T cells from blood, with Jurkat cell RNA spiked in. Subset denoted: FACS-sorted CD8+CD4-CCR7+CD45RA+ naive T cells. The TCR sequence derives from a human donor in good health. Some libraries in this study had Jurkat cell RNA spiked in. The chain recombines TRBV12-3 or TRBV12-4 with TRBJ2-2; 9 bases align to TRBD2. The CDR3 DNA reads TGTGCCAGCAGTTTTCTAGCGGGACAGCATACCGGGGAGCTGTTTTTT. This sequence encodes CASSFLAGQHTGELFF.